These 21 T cell receptor beta chains share one sample of origin, sequenced in a study of T cells in Graves' hyperthyroidism and ophthalmopathy. RNA transcripts were the template for amplifying TCR beta CDR3 regions. The HTBI primer set was used in a first-round RT-PCR of the TCR CDR3. TCRdb analysed the multiplex PCR reads with MiXCR anew, one entry per CDR3 protein. The repertoire holds about 350,000 distinct CDR3 sequences, with approximately 13% as singletons. Sequencing was carried out using blood. All receptors come from a woman aged 25 to 39 with Graves' hyperthyroidism.

This clonotype has only a few counts. The chain employs TRBV11-2 and TRBJ2-4; maybe TRBD1 (6 bases). The CDR3 is made up of 12 amino acids. The germline V gene encodes CDR1 SGHAT and CDR2 FQNNGV. Trimming pared 5 bases from V and 6 bases from J, leaving 8 bases between. CDR3 sequence: CASSMTGNIQYF. DNA of the CDR3: TGTGCCAGCAGCATGACAGGAAACATTCAGTACTTC.

The table lists this clonotype with many counts. The CDR3 sequence is CASSFSPGLVNTYEQYF. The CDR3 bases are TGTGCCAGCAGTTTTTCCCCAGGACTAGTCAATACCTACGAGCAGTACTTC. The chain carries TRBV28 and TRBJ2-7; 7 positions agree with TRBD2. The CDR3 sequence is 17 residues long. Germline V gene data show CDR1 as MDHEN and CDR2 as SYDVKM. The trim removed 3 bases at V and 2 bases at J, leaving 13 bases unmatched.

The V call is TRBV18, the J call TRBJ1-3, with 9 bases lining up with TRBD1. The CDR3 runs 16 residues. In germline, CDR1 is KGHSH, CDR2 LQKENI. With 6 bases clipped from V and 0 bases from J, the junction kept 6 bases outside the gene matches. The CDR3 region has the DNA TGTGCCAGCTCTTTTGGACAGGGGAGCTCTGGAAACACCATATATTTT. Protein sequence: CASSFGQGSSGNTIYF.

This clonotype was picked up many times. The CDR3 DNA reads TGTGCCAGCAGTTTCCGTTGGTATGGCTACACCTTC. As protein: CASSFRWYGYTF. This chain connects TRBV12-3 or TRBV12-4 to TRBJ1-2; D uncertain. With 3 bases removed from V and 5 bases from J, the gap between germline ends came to 7 bases. CDR3 size: 12 residues.

This clonotype was recorded at least ten times. The chain couples TRBV24-1 to TRBJ2-1; D unclear. The CDR3 is 14 residues long. V shed 3 bases and J shed 4 bases, with 9 bases lying between them. Looked up from germline, CDR1 is KGHDR and CDR2 is SFDVKD. The CDR3 DNA reads as TGTGCCACCAGTGATGAGACGAAATACAATGAGCAGTTCTTC. Its translation is CATSDETKYNEQFF.

This clonotype was picked up a small number of times. V gene TRBV29-1 combines with J gene TRBJ2-1; 10 positions match TRBD2. The germline gives CDR1 SQVTM, CDR2 ANQGSEA. The CDR3 has 13 residues. J gave up 14 bases and V 6 bases, and 13 bases lay outside the gene matches. CDR3 in DNA: TGCAGCGTGGGAGACACTAGCGGGGCCCCTAAGTTCTTC. Translation: CSVGDTSGAPKFF.

This clonotype was detected many times. V usage is TRBV28 and J usage is TRBJ2-1, with 8 bases that match TRBD2. V lost 6 bases and J lost 8; bases outside the gene matches: 9. The CDR3 covers 14 residues. Germline V lookup: CDR1 MDHEN, CDR2 SYDVKM. The DNA for the CDR3 is TGTGCCAGCAGCCTTAGCGGGACAAGCGATGAGCAGTTCTTC. It encodes CASSLSGTSDEQFF.

This clonotype was recorded many times. The rearrangement links TRBV29-1 to TRBJ1-4; TRBD1 might be the D (6 bases). The germline CDR1 and CDR2 sequences are SQVTM and ANQGSEA. The CDR3 covers 12 residues. V lost 4 bases, J lost 8 bases, and 11 bases lay in between. The CDR3 region has the DNA TGCAGCGTTGCCAGGGGAGGGGAAAAACTGTTTTTT. This codes for CSVARGGEKLFF. Complete variable domain (other parts from reference TRBV29-1 and TRBJ1-4): SAVISQKPSRDICQRGTSLTIQCQVDSQVTMMFWYRQQPGQSLTLIATANQGSEATYESGFVIDKFPISRPNLTFSTLTVSNMSPEDSSIYLCSVARGGEKLFFGSGTQLSVL.

This sequence joins TRBV19 and TRBJ2-2; 9 bases fit TRBD1. Looked up from germline, CDR1 is LNHDA and CDR2 is SQIVND (reference sequence). Trimming cost V 3 bases and J 7 bases; bases outside gene matches: 6. The CDR3 contains 15 residues. The DNA for the CDR3 is TGTGCCAGTAGTATCGGGACAGGGTTAATCGGGGAGCTGTTTTTT. Translation gives CASSIGTGLIGELFF.

This clonotype was recorded at least ten times. The CDR3 loop is CASSIRVDNSPLHF. The CDR3 DNA reads as TGTGCCAGCAGCATCAGGGTGGATAATTCACCCCTCCACTTT. This sequence joins TRBV6-1 and TRBJ1-6; a weak D match, TRBD1 (5 bases). Deletions cut 6 bases from V and 5 bases from J, with 11 bases between. The CDR3 totals 14 residues. Per the germline V gene, CDR1 is MNHNS and CDR2 is SASEGT.

The sample holds a few counts of this clonotype. V is TRBV5-1 and J is TRBJ2-7; 9 nucleotides agree with TRBD1. Trimming took 0 bases from V and 0 from J; bases not matched to a gene: 4. Germline V gene sequence: CDR1 SGHRS, CDR2 YFSETQ. The CDR3 runs to 16 residues. The chain's CDR3 is CASSLATGGGSYEQYF. CDR3 DNA: TGCGCCAGCAGCTTGGCCACAGGGGGCGGCTCCTACGAGCAGTACTTC.

This clonotype occurred many times. V and J are TRBV6-1 and TRBJ1-1, with 7 bases matching TRBD1. With V trimmed by 5 bases and J by 4 bases, 10 bases remained unmatched. Per germline, CDR1 MNHNS and CDR2 SASEGT. This CDR3 is 15 amino acids long. The CDR3 here is CASSPRNRGGTEAFF. The CDR3 region has the DNA TGTGCCAGCAGTCCCCGTAACAGGGGCGGCACTGAAGCTTTCTTT.

Many counts were recorded for this clonotype. The chain employs TRBV25-1 and TRBJ2-7, with D unclear. CDR3 length: 12 amino acids. Deletions cut 6 bases from V and 7 bases from J, with 13 bases between. Germline V gene sequence: CDR1 MGHDK, CDR2 SYGVNS. CDR3 loop: CASSGSRWEQYF. The CDR3 coding sequence is TGTGCCAGCAGCGGCTCAAGGTGGGAGCAGTACTTC.

This clonotype came up a few times. This rearrangement joins TRBV3-1 to TRBJ2-7, with D unclear. The V gene lost 5 bases and the J gene lost 4 bases, with 9 bases spanning the gap. Germline V gene data show CDR1 as LGHDT and CDR2 as YNNKEL (reference sequence). This CDR3 contains 12 residues. CDR3 residues: CASSYRPYEQYF. For the CDR3, the DNA is TGTGCCAGCAGCTACCGACCGTACGAGCAGTACTTC.

Concerning this clonotype itself: It may be a read error: a sequence one base away is much more abundant. The rearrangement joins TRBV6-1 to TRBJ2-5; 11 nucleotides match TRBD2. This CDR3 is built from 15 residues. Germline CDR1 MNHNS, CDR2 SASEGT. J gave up 4 bases and V 5 bases, and 6 bases lay outside the gene matches. Here the CDR3 reads CASSIHSGGGETQYF. In nucleotides, the CDR3 is TGTGCCAGCAGTATTCATAGCGGGGGGGGAGAGACCCAGTACTTC.

This clonotype has a count of ten or more. The chain couples TRBV2 to TRBJ1-1; D is unclear. Between the trimmed V and J ends, which lost 8 bases and 1 base, there was a span of 17 bases. The length of the CDR3 is 15 residues. Germline CDR1 is SNHLY and CDR2 is FYNNEI. In nucleotides, the CDR3 is TGTGCCAGCGAAATAGGACGGATGAAGAACACTGAAGCTTTCTTT. Encoded protein: CASEIGRMKNTEAFF.

The rearrangement uses TRBV19 and TRBJ1-1; D is undetermined. Trimming removed 3 bases at V and 0 bases at J, with 17 bases between. This CDR3 contains 17 residues. CDR1 LNHDA and CDR2 SQIVND come from the germline V gene (reference sequence). As DNA, the CDR3 is TGTGCCAGTAGTATTTCTGGCCAGCTAACTATGAACACTGAAGCTTTCTTT. Amino acid sequence: CASSISGQLTMNTEAFF.

The sample holds many counts of this clonotype. The rearrangement links TRBV11-2 to TRBJ2-7, with a possible D match to TRBD2 (6 bases). Trimming left V 3 bases short and J 6 bases short, with 12 bases between. CDR3 size: 13 residues. Germline V gene sequence: CDR1 SGHAT, CDR2 FQNNGV. The CDR3 DNA is TGTGCCAGCAGCTTTGAGGGTAGCGGCGAGCAGTACTTC. Its protein is CASSFEGSGEQYF.

This clonotype was counted ten times or more. The rearrangement links TRBV6-1 to TRBJ1-5, with D tentatively TRBD1 (6 bases). Germline V lookup: CDR1 MNHNS, CDR2 SASEGT. The CDR3 runs to 15 residues. V was pared by 5 bases and J by 5 bases, with 16 bases between. The CDR3 DNA is TGTGCCAGCAGTTCCTATGACAGGCGTCATCAGCCCCAGCATTTT. Its translation is CASSSYDRRHQPQHF.

In its sample, this clonotype was seen a few times. The J gene is TRBJ2-6, the V gene TRBV19; 12 positions agree with TRBD2. V was pared by 0 bases and J by 2 bases, with 2 bases of the junction left unmatched. This CDR3 contains 18 residues. Germline CDR1 LNHDA, CDR2 SQIVND (reference sequence). CDR3 DNA sequence: TGTGCCAGTAGTATAGATCTAGCGGGAGGGCCTGGGGCCAACGTCCTGACTTTC. As protein: CASSIDLAGGPGANVLTF. Complete variable domain (other parts from reference TRBV19 and TRBJ2-6): DGGITQSPKYLFRKEGQNVTLSCEQNLNHDAMYWYRQDPGQGLRLIYYSQIVNDFQKGDIAEGYSVSREKKESFPLTVTSAQKNPTAFYLCASSIDLAGGPGANVLTFGAGSRLTVL.

This clonotype has at least ten counts. This chain joins TRBV27 and TRBJ2-7; D is possibly TRBD2 (6 bases). The V end was cut by 8 bases, the J end by 4 bases, with 15 bases between. CDR3 length: 13 amino acids. Germline loops: CDR1 MNHEY, CDR2 SMNVEV (reference sequence). The CDR3 coding sequence is TGTGCCAGCGGCCCCGGGACTTCGTACGAGCAGTACTTC. Protein product: CASGPGTSYEQYF.